This TCR beta chain stems from a study of CD49a tissue-resident CD8 T cells in human skin (dated by TCRdb to the late 2010s). Study-wide context: Subsets of tissue-resident memory CD8+ T cells in human skin, defined by their expression of CD49a, CD69 and CD103, were what the study examined.

Spanning cysteine to phenylalanine, the CDR3 consists of 13 amino acids. The CDR3 DNA has 39 bases and is translated from base 1. Here V drops 10 bases and J drops 0 bases, and the junction holds 6 bases not matched to any gene. CDR1 and CDR2 were assigned from the germline V gene as MNHNS and SASEGT. For roughly five healthy donors, sorted CD8+ T cells taken from blood, dermis and epidermis had their TCR beta CDR3 regions analysed. Both blood and skin samples were provided by each TCR-sequenced donor, and all TCR-sequenced donors were healthy individuals. Before TCR beta sequencing, CD8+ T cell populations were isolated by sorting. Skin was separated into dermal and epidermal compartments before T cells were analysed. The method was the immunoSEQ multiplex PCR assay. Under the source paper's analysis protocol: Frequencies of TCR V beta family usage were compared among the sorted CD8+ T cell populations from blood, dermis and epidermis. In its TCRdb copy, this immuneACCESS table keeps in-frame sequences only and misses some clones. Where compared with another copy, unresolved V genes explain less than half of these, and the others have no known cause. That table furnishes V, J and clone size, whereas the DNA furnished D and trimming. The sample table holds 1,000 to 1,500 clones, of which around 76% were seen once. The ten most abundant clones make up 9.5% to 10% of the sample.

Comments on this clone: Its antigen specificity is not known. Per-nucleotide qualities are absent, and no much larger clonotype sits a single base away.

The sequence came from a human donor in good health. The sample was CD103- CD8+ T cells sorted from skin dermis. The chain joins TRBV6-1 to TRBJ2-7, with 7 bases aligning to TRBD2. The DNA reads as follows: TGTGCCACCTGGGGGGAGGGCTCCTACGAGCAGTACTTC. This gives the protein CATWGEGSYEQYF.